This T cell receptor (beta chain) stems from a study of shared clonotypes between healthy human individuals. Study-level background: Donors had three CD4 naive, three CD4 memory, two CD8 naive and one CD8 memory plate apiece.

Broader study findings: Larger estimated richness was generally recorded for naive subsets relative to memory subsets.

This clone appeared once. The antigen is not known. The sorted-subset replicate PCRs were given 200 ng DNA, which is tens of thousands of T cell genomes. Some clones are missing from TCRdb's copy, which holds only in-frame ones; the method was immunoSEQ multiplex PCR. Found here are 2 million to 2.5 million clones, 80% to 95% of them singletons; the top ten hold approximately 0.4%. This sequence was found in a young man in good health. Some clones in this sample may be carry-over from other donors' samples. Source material: naive CD4+ T cells from PBMCs. Subset here: CD45RA+ positively selected.

The CDR3 region has the DNA TGTGCCAGCACCCCCTCCGAGCGGGCCCCCTATGGCTACACCTTC. Translating it yields CASTPSERAPYGYTF. The rearrangement joins TRBV5-5 to TRBJ1-2; D uncertain. Trimming removed 6 bases at V and 4 bases at J, with 19 bases between. The CDR3 covers 15 residues. Germline V gene data show CDR1 as SGHKS and CDR2 as YYEKEE (reference sequence).